This T cell receptor (beta chain) was captured by sequencing in a study of PD-1 blockade in classical Hodgkin lymphoma. To note about this clone: Its antigen is not identified.

This CDR3 contains 11 residues. CDR1 is SGHDT and CDR2 is YYEEEE in the germline V gene. Trimming left V 7 bases short and J 7 bases short, with 11 bases between. Patients all relapsed after autologous stem cell transplantation, and there was variation in brentuximab vedotin exposure. Broader study findings: Baseline diversity resembling that of newly diagnosed patients was seen in complete responders. Why repertoires differed is undefined; disease activity or prior therapy possibly contributed. Compared with healthy donors, newly diagnosed patients reportedly showed lower baseline TCR diversity.

Measured with immunoSEQ multiplex PCR; TCRdb has only the in-frame clones, and not every one. This table has 40,000 to 45,000 clones, around 80% appearing once. Source: peripheral blood mononuclear cells (PBMCs), taken at baseline. This clonotype originated in a human donor with classical Hodgkin lymphoma. V usage is TRBV5-6 and J usage is TRBJ1-2; D may be TRBD1 (6 bases). The DNA for the CDR3 is TGTGCCAGCGGGGGGACAACTGGCTACACCTTC. It encodes CASGGTTGYTF.